This T cell receptor (beta chain) derives from a study of read filtering for tumor transcriptome and immune sequencing. Study as a whole: Roughly 8 patients were R-ISS I, about 16 were R-ISS II, 6 or 7 were R-ISS III. Findings of the study overall: IR-seq and RNA-seq agreed better without single-read clonotypes.

Concerning this clonotype itself: The antigen remains undetermined.

The library was built from around 0.4 ug RNA with molecular barcoded adaptors for alpha/delta and beta/gamma chains. TCRdb fed the reads into MiXCR, producing one record per CDR3 protein. This table holds 40,000 to 50,000 distinct CDR3 sequences, 13% found once. This receptor was identified in a donor aged 40 or older with multiple myeloma. The sample consisted of a population of CD138-negative cells sorted from bone marrow.

This chain's CDR3 is CASSQPPGTGIDQPQHF. For the CDR3, the DNA is TGCGCCAGCAGTCAACCCCCCGGGACAGGGATCGATCAGCCCCAGCATTTT. This sequence joins TRBV23-1 and TRBJ1-5; 9 positions match TRBD1. TRBV23-1 belongs to the ORF category, with a function that is uncertain. The CDR3 spans 17 residues. The ends lost 2 bases at V and 5 bases at J; junction bases unmatched: 10.